These 5 T cell receptor beta chains came from one sample sequenced in a study of T cell changes during pregnancy in multiple sclerosis. Generated by immunoSEQ multiplex PCR, the TCRdb table keeps only in-frame clones and is missing some. The table records about 56,000 clones, about 90% of them present only once. The sample here was CD4+ T cells from peripheral blood mononuclear cells, taken in the second trimester of pregnancy. These receptors were collected from a female donor with multiple sclerosis, enrolled in a pregnancy study.

CDR3 region: CASSLAGTGNSPLHF. CDR3 sequence (DNA): TGTGCCAGCAGCTTGGCGGGGACAGGTAATTCACCCCTCCACTTT. V is TRBV5-4 and J is TRBJ1-6; 8 bases match TRBD1. The V gene's germline CDR1 is SGHNT and CDR2 YYREEE (reference sequence). The CDR3 length is 15 residues. V lost 0 bases and J lost 6; bases outside the gene matches: 2.

The chain joins TRBV18 to TRBJ1-2, with D uncertain. The germline gives CDR1 KGHSH, CDR2 LQKENI. The CDR3 loop spans 15 amino acids. V dropped 6 bases and J dropped 1 base, with 15 bases sitting between them. CDR3 nucleotide sequence: TGTGCCAGCTCTTCCAGCGGGGAGCATAACTATGGCTACACCTTC. It is translated as CASSSSGEHNYGYTF.

The chain has TRBV6-1 and TRBJ2-5; possible D gene TRBD2, 5 bases. From germline, CDR1 is MNHNS and CDR2 SASEGT. The CDR3 totals 15 residues. The V end was cut by 4 bases, the J end by 2 bases, with 14 bases between. The CDR3 DNA sequence: TGTGCCAGCAGTGCCTTGGCTAGCAGACAAGAGACCCAGTACTTC. It specifies CASSALASRQETQYF.

This rearrangement joins TRBV6-5 to TRBJ2-3; 7 bases map to TRBD2. CDR1 is MNHEY and CDR2 is SVGAGI in the germline V gene. With V trimmed by 8 bases and J by 3 bases, 8 bases remained unmatched. The length of the CDR3 is 14 residues. The CDR3 coding sequence is TGTGCCAGCGGGAGGTCGGGGGGTACAGATACGCAGTATTTT. The encoded protein is CASGRSGGTDTQYF.

This clone has only a few counts. The chain links TRBV2 to TRBJ2-5, with a possible D match to TRBD2 (5 bases). V was cut by 5 bases and J by 7 bases, with 17 bases left in between. This CDR3 comprises 14 residues. Looked up from germline, CDR1 is SNHLY and CDR2 is FYNNEI. The CDR3 nucleotides read TGTGCCAGCAGTCCTACCGACTGGGCGGGGACCCAGTACTTC. Translating it yields CASSPTDWAGTQYF. Based on the CDR3 plus reference TRBV2 and TRBJ2-5, the full variable domain is EPEVTQTPSHQVTQMGQEVILRCVPISNHLYFYWYRQILGQKVEFLVSFYNNEISEKSEIFDDQFSVERPDGSNFTLKIRSTKLEDSAMYFCASSPTDWAGTQYFGPGTRLLVL.